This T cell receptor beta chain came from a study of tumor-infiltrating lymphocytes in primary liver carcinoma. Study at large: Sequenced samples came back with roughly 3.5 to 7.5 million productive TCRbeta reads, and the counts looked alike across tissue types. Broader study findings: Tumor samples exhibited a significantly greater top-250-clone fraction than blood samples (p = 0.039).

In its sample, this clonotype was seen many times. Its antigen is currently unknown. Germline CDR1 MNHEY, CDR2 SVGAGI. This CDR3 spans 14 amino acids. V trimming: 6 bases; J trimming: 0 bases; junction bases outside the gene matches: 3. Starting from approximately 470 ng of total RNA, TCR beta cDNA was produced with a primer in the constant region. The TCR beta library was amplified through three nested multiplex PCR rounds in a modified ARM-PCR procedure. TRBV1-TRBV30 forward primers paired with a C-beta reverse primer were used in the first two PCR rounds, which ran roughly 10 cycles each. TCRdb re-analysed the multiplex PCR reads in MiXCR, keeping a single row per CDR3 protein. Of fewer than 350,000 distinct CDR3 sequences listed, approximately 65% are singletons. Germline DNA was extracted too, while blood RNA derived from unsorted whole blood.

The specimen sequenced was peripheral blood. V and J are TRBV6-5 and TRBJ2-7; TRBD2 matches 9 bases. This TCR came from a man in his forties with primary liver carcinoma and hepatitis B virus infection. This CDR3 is CASRVAGASYEQYF. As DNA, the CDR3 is TGTGCCAGCAGAGTAGCGGGAGCCTCCTACGAGCAGTACTTC.